Following are 26 T cell receptor beta chains from one sample sequenced in a study of regulatory T cells in long-lasting Graves disease. Described time point: newly diagnosed GD, antithyroid drugs for less than 3 months. PBMC RNA was the source of the TCR library. CDR3-region Arm-PCR and iRepertoire HTBI primers produced the TCR beta libraries. TCRdb reanalysed the multiplex PCR reads using MiXCR and keeps one entry per CDR3 protein. In the table there are under 800,000 distinct CDR3 sequences, roughly 15% of which are singletons. The sample was also reused in another study, on T cells in Graves' hyperthyroidism and ophthalmopathy.

The specimen was peripheral blood mononuclear cells (PBMCs), collected at new diagnosis, from a patient treated with antithyroid drugs. These receptor sequences come from a woman aged 25 to 39 with Graves disease.

The chain is built from TRBV20-1 and TRBJ1-2; tentatively, D is TRBD1 (5 bases). The V gene's germline CDR1 is DFQATT and CDR2 SNEGSKA (reference sequence). Trimming pared 2 bases from V and 2 bases from J, leaving 6 bases between. This CDR3 has 12 residues. CDR3 region: CSARTGNYGYTF. As DNA, the CDR3 is TGCAGTGCTAGAACAGGAAACTATGGCTACACCTTC.

The chain is built from TRBV30 and TRBJ2-7, with no clear D. The V gene's germline CDR1 is GTSNPN and CDR2 SVGIG (reference sequence). V dropped 0 bases and J dropped 3 bases, with 9 bases sitting between them. This CDR3 has 13 residues. CDR3 sequence (DNA): TGTGCCTGGAGTGTAACTGGGTACTACGAGCAGTACTTC. Translated, it gives CAWSVTGYYEQYF.

The chain carries TRBV28 and TRBJ2-1; D perhaps matches TRBD1 (6 bases). V lost 6 bases and J lost 2, with 14 bases in between. This CDR3 is built from 15 residues. Germline-derived CDR1 and CDR2 are MDHEN and SYDVKM. CDR3 region: CASRAGVGTYNEQFF. The CDR3 DNA sequence: TGTGCCAGCAGAGCAGGGGTCGGGACCTACAATGAGCAGTTCTTC. The complete variable domain, with remaining parts taken from reference TRBV28 and TRBJ2-1, reads DVKVTQSSRYLVKRTGEKVFLECVQDMDHENMFWYRQDPGLGLRLIYFSYDVKMKEKGDIPEGYSVSREKKERFSLILESASTNQTSMYLCASRAGVGTYNEQFFGPGTRLTVL.

This clonotype has just a few counts. This clone may be a read error of a much larger clone one base away. This likely comes from a read error, as the CDR3 has no conserved phenylalanine or tryptophan at its end. The chain has TRBV6-5 and TRBJ1-5; maybe TRBD1 (5 bases). From germline, CDR1 is MNHEY and CDR2 SVGAGI. This CDR3 comprises 16 residues. V shed 2 bases and J shed 3 bases, with 14 bases lying between them. Here the CDR3 DNA reads TGTGCCAGCAGTTACATCGGGGCGACTCCCAATCAGCCCCAGCATCTT. It codes for CASSYIGATPNQPQHL.

The chain recombines TRBV20-1 with TRBJ2-1, with 7 nucleotides matching TRBD2. This CDR3 is built from 13 residues. Germline values: CDR1 DFQATT, CDR2 SNEGSKA (reference sequence). The CDR3 nucleotides read TGCAACCCCGGGAGGAACGGACGCAATGAGCAGTTCTTC. As protein: CNPGRNGRNEQFF.

This clonotype occurred a few times. V and J are TRBV7-3 and TRBJ2-2; TRBD2 matches 7 bases. The V gene's germline CDR1 is SGHTA and CDR2 FQGTGA. With 5 bases clipped from V and 3 bases from J, the junction kept 9 bases outside the gene matches. CDR3 size: 16 residues. In nucleotides, the CDR3 is TGTGCCAGCAGCGCCAGCGGGACGTCGGACACCGGGGAGCTGTTTTTT. Encoded protein: CASSASGTSDTGELFF.

This clonotype was recorded a few times. The V call is TRBV4-1, the J call TRBJ1-2; D is undetermined. The germline CDR1 and CDR2 sequences are MGHRA and YSYEKL. Trimming pared 2 bases from V and 3 bases from J, leaving 4 bases between. CDR3 size: 12 residues. The CDR3 here is CASSQLDYGYTF. In DNA, the CDR3 is TGCGCCAGCAGCCAATTAGACTATGGCTACACCTTC.

This clonotype was observed many times. The chain links TRBV6-5 to TRBJ2-1, with 8 bases identical to TRBD1. The germline V gene has CDR1 MNHEY and CDR2 SVGAGI. Losses at the gene ends were 1 base for V and 7 bases for J; bases not matched to a gene: 12. The CDR3 length is 17 residues. CDR3 nucleotide sequence: TGTGCCAGCAGTTACTTACTACAGGGGGGAGTGGTAAATGAGCAGTTCTTC. Encoded protein: CASSYLLQGGVVNEQFF.

This clonotype has ten or more counts. V usage is TRBV28 and J usage is TRBJ2-3, with 9 positions matching TRBD2. V trimming: 6 bases; J trimming: 0 bases; junction bases outside the gene matches: 7. In germline, CDR1 is MDHEN, CDR2 SYDVKM. CDR3 length: 16 residues. CDR3 protein: CASRWRLAASTDTQYF. The CDR3 DNA reads TGTGCCAGCAGATGGAGACTAGCGGCTAGCACAGATACGCAGTATTTT.

The gene calls are TRBV2 and TRBJ2-1; the match to TRBD2 covers 9 bases. The V and J ends lost 2 bases and 4 bases, in that order; junction bases with no gene match: 12. Germline assignment: CDR1 SNHLY and CDR2 FYNNEI. The CDR3 consists of 18 residues. The CDR3 here is CASSERVRRTSAYNEQFF. For the CDR3, the DNA is TGTGCCAGCAGTGAACGCGTTAGAAGGACTAGCGCGTACAATGAGCAGTTCTTC.

This clonotype was picked up a small number of times. The J gene is TRBJ1-1, the V gene TRBV30; weak D call: TRBD1 (5 bases). Looked up from germline, CDR1 is GTSNPN and CDR2 is SVGIG (reference sequence). The length of the CDR3 is 12 residues. V shed 0 bases and J shed 11 bases, with 13 bases lying between them. Here the CDR3 DNA reads TGTGCCTGGAGTGTACCCCCAGGGAGTGCTTTCTTT. Amino acids: CAWSVPPGSAFF.

This clonotype was detected a few times. The genes are TRBV28 and TRBJ2-5, with 9 positions matching TRBD2. This CDR3 is built from 15 residues. CDR1 is MDHEN and CDR2 is SYDVKM in the germline V gene. The J segment lost 4 bases and the V segment lost 2 bases, leaving 5 bases of the junction unmatched. This chain's CDR3 is CASSLGREGRETQYF. The DNA of the CDR3 is TGTGCCAGCAGTTTAGGGCGGGAGGGCCGAGAGACCCAGTACTTC.

This clonotype has only a few counts. This chain links TRBV5-1 with TRBJ2-2; 12 positions agree with TRBD2. The trim removed 3 bases at V and 2 bases at J, leaving 8 bases unmatched. Germline values: CDR1 SGHRS, CDR2 YFSETQ. The CDR3 is 18 amino acids. CDR3 bases: TGCGCCAGCAGCTCCTCACTAGCGGGAGGCCCCAACACCGGGGAGCTGTTTTTT. Its translation: CASSSSLAGGPNTGELFF.

The chain employs TRBV30 and TRBJ1-2; D unclear. V was pared by 0 bases and J by 7 bases, with 6 bases between. The CDR3 runs to 11 residues. The germline V gene has CDR1 GTSNPN and CDR2 SVGIG (reference sequence). The CDR3 DNA is TGTGCCTGGAGTGTATTCGGTGGCTACACCTTC. The encoded protein is CAWSVFGGYTF.

Many counts were recorded for this clonotype. The rearrangement links TRBV28 to TRBJ1-1; tentative D call: TRBD1 (5 bases). The CDR3 spans 13 residues. The V end lost 8 bases, the J end lost 0 bases, and 10 bases lay between the germline ends. CDR1 and CDR2 (germline): MDHEN, SYDVKM. The CDR3 coding sequence is TGTGCCAGCGGGGGACCCCTGAACACTGAAGCTTTCTTT. It yields the protein CASGGPLNTEAFF.

This clonotype was seen at least ten times. The CDR3 loop reads CASSLMEGYTF. The CDR3 DNA follows: TGTGCCAGCAGTTTAATGGAGGGCTACACCTTC. The chain uses TRBV28 and TRBJ1-2, with D uncertain. With 2 bases removed from V and 8 bases from J, the gap between germline ends came to 6 bases. CDR1 and CDR2 (germline): MDHEN, SYDVKM. The CDR3 is made up of 11 amino acids.

This clonotype occurred many times. The chain combines TRBV20-1 with TRBJ1-5; unclear D gene. The V and J ends lost 4 bases and 6 bases respectively, with 19 bases between them. The germline gives CDR1 DFQATT, CDR2 SNEGSKA (reference sequence). The CDR3 consists of 15 residues. CDR3 amino acids: CSATSGGERSQPQHF. The CDR3, as DNA: TGCAGTGCTACTTCGGGAGGTGAGAGGAGTCAGCCCCAGCATTTT.

This clonotype has at least ten counts. This chain uses TRBV2 with TRBJ2-7; D gene ambiguous. The CDR3 is made up of 11 amino acids. Trimming removed 6 bases at V and 5 bases at J, with 8 bases between. Germline lookup yields CDR1 SNHLY and CDR2 FYNNEI. CDR3 in DNA: TGTGCCAGCAGGGCTGCGGACGAGCAGTACTTC. Protein product: CASRAADEQYF. The full variable domain, in which reference TRBV2 and TRBJ2-7 provide the parts outside the CDR3, is EPEVTQTPSHQVTQMGQEVILRCVPISNHLYFYWYRQILGQKVEFLVSFYNNEISEKSEIFDDQFSVERPDGSNFTLKIRSTKLEDSAMYFCASRAADEQYFGPGTRLTVT.

This clonotype was seen many times. This sequence joins TRBV20-1 and TRBJ2-7; TRBD2 matches at 10 bases. Germline CDR1 DFQATT, CDR2 SNEGSKA (reference sequence). Trimming at V came to 0 bases and at J to 4 bases, leaving 9 bases not matched to a gene. There are 16 residues in the CDR3. CDR3 nucleotide sequence: TGCAGTGCTAGAGATTTAACAGCGGGGGGGAGATACGAGCAGTACTTC. It codes for CSARDLTAGGRYEQYF.

This clonotype was counted a few times. The chain carries TRBV7-2 and TRBJ2-7; D is unresolved. CDR3 length: 13 amino acids. The germline CDR1 and CDR2 sequences are SGHTA and FQGNSA. Trimming shortened V by 4 bases and J by 4 bases, and 11 bases separated the two germline ends. CDR3 in amino acids: CASSSDVSYEQYF. The DNA for the CDR3 is TGTGCCAGCAGCTCGGACGTAAGTTACGAGCAGTACTTC.

This clonotype has ten or more counts. The genes are TRBV7-9 and TRBJ1-4; D not certain. The V end lost 1 base, the J end lost 3 bases, and 6 bases lay between the germline ends. The CDR3 runs 14 residues. Germline V CDR1 and CDR2: SEHNR, FQNEAQ (reference sequence). This CDR3 is CASSLGRSNEKLFF. As DNA, the CDR3 is TGTGCCAGCAGCTTAGGCCGATCTAATGAAAAACTGTTTTTT.

With respect to this clonotype: A read error may account for a junction end that differs from germline. The J gene is TRBJ1-5, the V gene TRBV6-5, with D hard to call. CDR1 MNHEY and CDR2 SVGAGI come from the germline V gene. This CDR3 has 14 amino acids. Written as DNA, the CDR3 is TGTGCCAGCAGTTACTCAACCGAGGGCCAGCCCCCGCATTTT. Protein: CASSYSTEGQPPHF.

There are a few counts of this clonotype. This chain uses TRBV3-1 with TRBJ2-7; 8 bases fit TRBD2. The germline V gene encodes CDR1 LGHDT and CDR2 YNNKEL (reference sequence). V shed 2 bases, J shed 2 bases, and the junction held 2 bases outside the gene matches. The CDR3 sequence is 14 residues long. CDR3 DNA: TGTGCCAGCAGCCAAACTAGCGGTACCTACGAGCAGTACTTC. It specifies CASSQTSGTYEQYF.

Worth noting for this clonotype: Given a much more abundant clone one base away, this may be a read error. V usage is TRBV7-9 and J usage is TRBJ2-7; 8 positions match TRBD1. CDR3 length: 12 amino acids. V lost 5 bases to trimming and J lost 5 bases; unmatched junction nucleotides: 2. Germline V CDR1 and CDR2: SEHNR, FQNEAQ (reference sequence). The CDR3 nucleotides read TGTGCCAGCAGCGAGACAGGGGACGAGCAGTACTTC. Its translation is CASSETGDEQYF.

This clonotype was seen repeatedly, ten times or more. The genes are TRBV28 and TRBJ2-7; 11 bases match TRBD2. There are 17 residues in the CDR3. Trimming cost V 1 base and J 1 base; bases outside gene matches: 6. Germline lookup yields CDR1 MDHEN and CDR2 SYDVKM. DNA for the CDR3: TGTGCCAGCAGTTTATCCCTGACTAGCGGGACGTCCTACGAGCAGTACTTC. Protein: CASSLSLTSGTSYEQYF.

Ten or more counts support this clonotype. CDR3 sequence reads: CSATPPGDVTDEQFF. The CDR3 DNA is TGCAGTGCTACGCCCCCGGGAGACGTCACGGATGAGCAGTTCTTC. J is TRBJ2-1 and V is TRBV20-1, with D perhaps matching TRBD2 (6 bases). The ends were cut back, 4 bases at V and 8 bases at J, with 21 bases in the middle. The CDR3 runs 15 residues. Germline V gene data show CDR1 as DFQATT and CDR2 as SNEGSKA (reference sequence).